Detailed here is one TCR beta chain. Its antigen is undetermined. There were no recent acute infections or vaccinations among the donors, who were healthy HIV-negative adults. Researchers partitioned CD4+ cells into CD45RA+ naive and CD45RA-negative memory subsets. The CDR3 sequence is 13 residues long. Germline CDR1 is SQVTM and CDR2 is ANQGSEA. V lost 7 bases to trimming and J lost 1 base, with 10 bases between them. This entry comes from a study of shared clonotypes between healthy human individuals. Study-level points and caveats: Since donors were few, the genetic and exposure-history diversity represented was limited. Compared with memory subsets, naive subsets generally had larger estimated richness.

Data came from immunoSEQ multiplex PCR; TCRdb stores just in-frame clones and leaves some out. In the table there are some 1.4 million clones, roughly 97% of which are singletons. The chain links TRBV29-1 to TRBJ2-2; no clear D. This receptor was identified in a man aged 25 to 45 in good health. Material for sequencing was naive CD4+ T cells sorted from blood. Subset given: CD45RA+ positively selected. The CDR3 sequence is CSAAGVNTGELFF. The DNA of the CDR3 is TGCAGCGCCGCTGGGGTGAACACCGGGGAGCTGTTTTTT.